This TCR beta chain was sequenced in a study of OX40 agonist ivuxolimab in advanced cancers. Study at large: The group had a mean age of 60 years, ranged from roughly 23 to 90, and was 82.7% male. Partial responses were achieved by three patients, one with hepatocellular carcinoma and two with cutaneous melanoma. Study-level findings and limits: Specificity for antigen went undetermined in the expanded peripheral T cells.

Only a few counts were recorded for this clone. Its target is unknown. TCRdb's table, derived via immunoSEQ multiplex PCR, lists solely in-frame clones and lacks some. The sample carries approximately 50,000 clones, 87% recorded once. The CDR3 sequence is 15 residues long. Trimming left V 0 bases short and J 3 bases short, with 12 bases between. The V gene's germline CDR1 is GTSNPN and CDR2 SVGIG (reference sequence). This receptor was identified in an adult with an advanced solid tumor such as melanoma, head and neck, liver or kidney cancer. The sequencing here drew on CD4+ or CD8+ T cells sorted from blood, taken in a trial of the OX40 agonist ivuxolimab. The rearrangement joins TRBV30 to TRBJ1-5, with D possibly TRBD1 on 5 matching bases. Here the CDR3 reads CAWSVPGGDNQPQHF. CDR3 nucleotide sequence: TGTGCCTGGAGTGTACCGGGGGGAGACAATCAGCCCCAGCATTTT.